This T cell receptor beta chain appears in the sequencing data of a study of response to subunit inactivated influenza vaccine. Notes on the study in general: The authors suggested that every seasonal influenza vaccination recruits few new T cells.

TCRdb processed the RT-PCR reads anew with MiXCR; each CDR3 protein has one entry. The sample shows around 580,000 distinct CDR3 sequences, 10% to 15% of them seen only once. The CDR3 sequence is 18 residues long. Germline CDR1 reads SGHDN; CDR2 reads FVKESK. V was pared by 4 bases and J by 0 bases, with 8 bases of the junction left unmatched. This clonotype was recorded many times. The antigen is not known. This sequence was found in a man between 50 and 59 years old who received an inactivated influenza vaccine. V usage is TRBV14 and J usage is TRBJ2-1, with TRBD1 matching 11 bases. The input for sequencing was PBMCs from blood, taken on the day of vaccination. The CDR3 nucleotides are TGTGCCAGCAGCCCCGGGACAGGGGGGGTCTTCTCCTACAATGAGCAGTTCTTC. It is translated as CASSPGTGGVFSYNEQFF.